A selection of T cell receptor beta chains follows, all from one sample in a study of T-cell reconstitution after alpha-beta-depleted transplantation in children. TCRdb recomputed calls from the PCR reads with MiXCR, one row per CDR3 protein. The sample lists more than 40,000 distinct CDR3 sequences, around 9.2% occurring once. The sequences come from PBMCs, mostly from graft donor cells, collected 60 days after TCRalphabeta/CD19-depleted stem cell transplant. The receptors shown here come from a male patient between 2 and 10 years old who had a stem cell transplant for chronic granulomatous disease, so the T cells may come from the graft donor. Each CDR3 is given with its conserved first and last residue. A D gene is named only where the DNA matches it firmly. A row's size may be missing; if present it is once, few, many or a size class.

clone_size	d_call	v_call	j_call	cdr3_aa	cdr3_nt
medium-sized	NA	TRBV2	TRBJ1-2	CASTQERQTTYGYTF	TGTGCCAGCACCCAAGAGCGGCAGACCACCTATGGCTACACCTTC
few	NA	TRBV27	TRBJ2-5	CASSLWGAQETQYF	TGTGCCAGCAGTTTATGGGGGGCCCAAGAGACCCAGTACTTC
NA	NA	TRBV9	TRBJ2-7	CASSVGGTALSYEQYF	TGTGCCAGCAGCGTTGGGGGGACAGCCTTATCCTACGAGCAGTACTTC
NA	NA	TRBV7-9	TRBJ1-2	CASSSGANYGYTF	TGTGCCAGCAGCTCCGGCGCGAACTATGGCTACACCTTC
many	TRBD2	TRBV27	TRBJ2-1	CASRVAGGQNEQFF	TGTGCCAGCAGGGTAGCGGGAGGGCAGAATGAGCAGTTCTTC
few	NA	TRBV7-9	TRBJ1-6	CASSPGPSSPLHF	TGTGCCAGCAGCCCCGGTCCTAGTTCACCCCTCCACTTT
many	NA	TRBV7-8	TRBJ2-5	CASSYWGGLETQYF	TGTGCCAGCAGCTACTGGGGCGGTTTGGAGACCCAGTACTTC
NA	NA	TRBV3-1	TRBJ1-3	CASSQVGGNTIYF	TGTGCCAGCAGCCAAGTAGGGGGAAACACCATATATTTT
few	NA	TRBV25-1	TRBJ2-3	CASSKPWEPDTQYF	TGTGCCAGCAGTAAACCTTGGGAACCAGATACGCAGTATTTT
few	NA	TRBV7-3	TRBJ2-7	CASSLRPGAYEQYF	TGTGCCAGCAGCTTGAGACCGGGGGCCTACGAGCAGTACTTC
many	NA	TRBV29-1	TRBJ1-4	CSVETAGPVGLFF	TGCAGCGTCGAAACTGCAGGGCCCGTAGGACTGTTTTTT
many	NA	TRBV11-2	TRBJ2-1	CASSPGVTSSYNEQFF	TGTGCCAGCAGCCCAGGGGTGACTAGCAGCTACAATGAGCAGTTCTTC
few	TRBD1	TRBV11-2	TRBJ2-2	CASSLGTVSTGELFF	TGTGCCAGCAGCCTCGGGACAGTTAGCACCGGGGAGCTGTTTTTT
many	TRBD1	TRBV7-8	TRBJ1-5	CASSDYRGLQPQHF	TGTGCCAGCAGCGATTACAGGGGGCTTCAGCCCCAGCATTTT
NA	TRBD2	TRBV20-1	TRBJ2-1	CSARIAGAQNEQFF	TGCAGTGCTAGAATAGCGGGAGCTCAAAATGAGCAGTTCTTC
many	NA	TRBV27	TRBJ2-7	CASSFSGKLEQYF	TGTGCCAGCAGTTTTTCGGGGAAGCTCGAGCAGTACTTC
many	NA	TRBV7-7	TRBJ2-7	CASSQLPKYEQYF	TGTGCCAGCAGCCAACTCCCAAAATACGAGCAGTACTTC
few	TRBD1	TRBV3-1	TRBJ1-2	CASSQVPGQATVSGYENYGYTF	TGTGCCAGCAGCCAAGTGCCGGGACAGGCTACCGTTAGCGGTTATGAGAACTATGGCTACACCTTC
many	NA	TRBV11-2	TRBJ2-3	CASSHILSDTQYF	TGTGCCAGCAGCCATATTCTTTCAGATACGCAGTATTTT
many	TRBD1	TRBV7-6	TRBJ2-7	CASSSTLTGYEQYF	TGTGCCAGCAGCTCGACCCTGACAGGGTACGAGCAGTACTTC
NA	NA	TRBV19	TRBJ2-3	CASSTRRESTDTQYF	TGTGCCAGTAGTACACGACGGGAGAGCACAGATACGCAGTATTTT
few	TRBD2	TRBV18	TRBJ2-5	CASSSSGLAGGTGQETQYF	TGTGCCAGCTCATCATCGGGACTAGCGGGGGGGACCGGGCAAGAGACCCAGTACTTC
few	NA	TRBV20-1	TRBJ1-6	CSAPRLGRVNSPLHF	TGCAGTGCTCCTCGCCTCGGACGGGTGAATTCACCCCTCCACTTT
many	TRBD2	TRBV4-3	TRBJ2-1	CASSQEAGNEQFF	TGCGCCAGCAGCCAAGAAGCGGGGAATGAGCAGTTCTTC
once	TRBD2	TRBV20-1	TRBJ2-7	CSAQAPGTSGGWIGEQYF	TGCAGTGCTCAGGCCCCGGGGACTAGCGGGGGATGGATCGGCGAGCAGTACTTC
NA	TRBD2	TRBV7-2	TRBJ2-3	CASSLGGLADTQYF	TGTGCCAGCAGCTTAGGGGGACTAGCGGATACGCAGTATTTT
many	NA	TRBV14	TRBJ2-1	CASSQAGQSSYNEQFF	TGTGCCAGCAGCCAGGCAGGGCAAAGCTCCTACAATGAGCAGTTCTTC
few	NA	TRBV12-3/TRBV12-4	TRBJ1-3	CASSLSPVSGNTIYF	TGTGCCAGCAGTTTATCCCCGGTATCTGGAAACACCATATATTTT
NA	TRBD1	TRBV20-1	TRBJ2-5	CSAGSRQGWGTQYF	TGCAGTGCTGGTTCTAGACAGGGCTGGGGGACCCAGTACTTC
few	NA	TRBV2	TRBJ1-1	CASSKEGGWNTEAFF	TGTGCCAGCAGTAAGGAGGGGGGCTGGAACACTGAAGCTTTCTTT
many	NA	TRBV10-1	TRBJ2-2	CASSESLTGELFF	TGCGCCAGCAGTGAGTCTCTAACCGGGGAGCTGTTTTTT
many	TRBD2	TRBV15	TRBJ2-1	CATSPSPQWGGGEQFF	TGTGCCACCAGCCCATCCCCCCAGTGGGGCGGGGGTGAGCAGTTCTTC
many	TRBD1	TRBV5-1	TRBJ1-1	CASSPESYRGSTEAFF	TGCGCCAGCAGCCCGGAAAGTTACAGGGGAAGCACTGAAGCTTTCTTT
few	NA	TRBV25-1	TRBJ2-4	CASSESAKNIQYF	TGTGCCAGCAGTGAGTCAGCCAAAAACATTCAGTACTTC
many	TRBD1	TRBV6-2/TRBV6-3	TRBJ2-7	CASSSRTGKRDEQYF	TGTGCCAGCAGTTCCAGGACAGGGAAACGGGACGAGCAGTACTTC
many	NA	TRBV18	TRBJ2-1	CASSAITSLSYNEQFF	TGTGCCAGCTCAGCGATAACTAGCCTCTCCTACAATGAGCAGTTCTTC
many	NA	TRBV5-1	TRBJ2-2	CASSPFGGPVTGELFF	TGCGCCAGCAGCCCGTTCGGGGGGCCGGTCACCGGGGAGCTGTTTTTT
many	NA	TRBV18	TRBJ1-2	CASLGTGANYGYTF	TGTGCCAGCTTAGGGACTGGAGCTAACTATGGCTACACCTTC
many	TRBD1	TRBV6-5	TRBJ1-2	CASSYWDRGQGYTF	TGTGCCAGCAGTTACTGGGACAGGGGGCAAGGCTACACCTTC
many	NA	TRBV18	TRBJ1-1	CASSPGPTNLNTEAFF	TGTGCCAGCTCGCCGGGACCGACAAACCTGAACACTGAAGCTTTCTTT
many	NA	TRBV7-2	TRBJ2-3	CASTPAYTDTQYF	TGTGCCAGCACCCCCGCGTACACAGATACGCAGTATTTT
many	TRBD1	TRBV27	TRBJ2-3	CASSLSTGGADTQYF	TGTGCCAGCAGTTTATCGACAGGGGGAGCAGATACGCAGTATTTT
few	TRBD2	TRBV20-1	TRBJ2-7	CSAQPGTSGTYEQYF	TGCAGTGCTCAACCCGGGACTAGCGGGACCTACGAGCAGTACTTC
many	NA	TRBV6-1	TRBJ2-7	CASSAHIRAYEQYF	TGTGCCAGCAGTGCCCACATCAGGGCCTACGAGCAGTACTTC
few	TRBD2	TRBV29-1	TRBJ2-3	CSVEEALAPTDTQYF	TGCAGCGTTGAAGAAGCACTAGCGCCCACAGATACGCAGTATTTT
NA	NA	TRBV6-1	TRBJ1-2	CASSEALRRGKVSYGYTF	TGTGCCAGCAGTGAAGCGCTAAGGCGGGGAAAAGTTTCCTATGGCTACACCTTC
many	NA	TRBV20-1	TRBJ2-1	CSVRTELNEQFF	TGCAGTGTTAGGACCGAGCTCAATGAGCAGTTCTTC
NA	NA	TRBV20-1	TRBJ2-7	CSASPDREQYF	TGCAGTGCTAGTCCAGACAGGGAGCAGTACTTC
many	TRBD1	TRBV4-1	TRBJ1-2	CASSQAKLTGGDGYTF	TGCGCCAGCAGCCAAGCCAAGCTGACAGGGGGCGATGGCTACACCTTC
many	TRBD1	TRBV7-2	TRBJ1-3	CASSLQGAGGNTIYF	TGTGCCAGCAGCTTACAGGGGGCTGGTGGAAACACCATATATTTT
many	NA	TRBV21-1	TRBJ2-7	CASSQGLTGVIRYEQYF	TGTGCCAGCAGCCAAGGATTGACAGGGGTCATCCGATACGAGCAGTACTTC
NA	TRBD2	TRBV20-1	TRBJ2-3	CSAGSGRHPDTQYF	TGCAGTGCTGGTAGCGGGAGGCACCCAGATACGCAGTATTTT
many	NA	TRBV7-2	TRBJ1-6	CASSLGGAPLHF	TGTGCCAGCAGCTTAGGCGGGGCACCCCTCCACTTT
NA	TRBD2	TRBV20-1	TRBJ2-7	CSARGAGGFFSYEQYF	TGCAGTGCTAGAGGGGCGGGGGGTTTTTTCTCCTACGAGCAGTACTTC
many	NA	TRBV7-2	TRBJ1-1	CASSLQALSNTEAFF	TGTGCCAGCAGCTTGCAGGCACTATCGAACACTGAAGCTTTCTTT
many	TRBD1	TRBV6-2/TRBV6-3	TRBJ2-1	CASSYSTGGNEQFF	TGTGCCAGCAGTTACTCGACAGGGGGCAATGAGCAGTTCTTC
NA	TRBD1	TRBV4-2	TRBJ1-5	CASSQDRTGFISNQPQHF	TGTGCCAGCAGCCAAGATCGGACAGGGTTTATTAGCAATCAGCCCCAGCATTTT